The 32 T cell receptor beta chains below were found in one sample sequenced in a study of CD8 T cells in ankylosing spondylitis. Study results and limitations: Several highly homologous variants formed a TCR beta motif that appeared characteristic of ankylosing spondylitis blood.

No antigen has been identified for these receptors. TCRdb fed the 5' RACE reads into MiXCR, producing one record per CDR3 protein. The table lists under 950,000 distinct CDR3 sequences, roughly 20% of them singletons. Specimen: blood, either unsorted or a sorted T cell fraction (not recorded which). These receptors all come from a male donor with ankylosing spondylitis.

The rearrangement joins TRBV7-2 to TRBJ2-2; 9 bases are a match to TRBD2. Trimming cost V 6 bases and J 2 bases; bases outside gene matches: 4. This CDR3 spans 15 amino acids. CDR1 SGHTA and CDR2 FQGNSA come from the germline V gene. The CDR3 protein is CASRSTSGNTGELFF. DNA for the CDR3: TGTGCCAGCAGGTCGACTAGCGGTAACACCGGGGAGCTGTTTTTT.

V usage is TRBV6-5 and J usage is TRBJ1-2; D ambiguous. The germline V gene encodes CDR1 MNHEY and CDR2 SVGAGI. The CDR3 has 15 residues. The germline V and J ends were trimmed by 4 bases and 4 bases, with 16 bases remaining between them. The CDR3 sequence: CASSSPRSGFYGYTF. Here the CDR3 DNA reads TGTGCCAGCAGTTCCCCCCGAAGCGGTTTCTATGGCTACACCTTC.

This clonotype has at least ten counts. The gene calls are TRBV7-9 and TRBJ2-7; 9 bases fit TRBD1. Unmatched junction bases numbered 3, after V lost 0 bases and J lost 6 bases. CDR3 length equals 14 residues. Germline V lookup: CDR1 SEHNR, CDR2 FQNEAQ (reference sequence). In nucleotides, the CDR3 is TGTGCCAGCAGCTTAGCGAGGACAGGGGCCGAGCAGTACTTC. Its protein is CASSLARTGAEQYF.

The CDR3 spells CASSSTTGGFYEQYF. The CDR3 nucleotides are TGCGCCAGCAGCTCTACGACAGGGGGCTTCTACGAGCAGTACTTC. The V gene is TRBV5-1, the J gene TRBJ2-7; 10 nucleotides align to TRBD1. Trimming took 3 bases from V and 3 from J; bases not matched to a gene: 6. Germline CDR1 reads SGHRS; CDR2 reads YFSETQ. The CDR3 totals 15 residues.

The genes are TRBV6-1 and TRBJ2-2; 13 bases match TRBD2. From germline, CDR1 is MNHNS and CDR2 SASEGT. Trimming removed 7 bases from V and 7 bases from J; junction bases left unmatched: 9. This CDR3 contains 16 residues. CDR3 amino acids: CASTLTSGREFGELFF. Written as DNA, the CDR3 is TGTGCCAGCACCCTAACTAGCGGGAGGGAGTTCGGGGAGCTGTTTTTT.

This clonotype turned up a few times. This rearrangement joins TRBV7-2 to TRBJ1-2; D remains unclear. This CDR3 is built from 13 residues. Germline assignment: CDR1 SGHTA and CDR2 FQGNSA. V lost 0 bases and J lost 7, with 9 bases in between. The CDR3 bases are TGTGCCAGCAGCTTAGCGCTGAGGGCTGGCTACACCTTC. It codes for CASSLALRAGYTF.

This clonotype was seen more than once but under ten times. The chain uses TRBV20-1 and TRBJ2-5; 9 bases align to TRBD1. Looked up from germline, CDR1 is DFQATT and CDR2 is SNEGSKA (reference sequence). J gave up 5 bases and V 3 bases, and 16 bases lay outside the gene matches. The CDR3 covers 17 residues. This chain's CDR3 is CSARAPTGGSIGETQYF. Written as DNA, the CDR3 is TGCAGTGCTAGGGCACCCACAGGGGGCTCAATCGGGGAGACCCAGTACTTC.

The chain uses TRBV12-3 or TRBV12-4 and TRBJ1-1; D gene unclear. V was clipped by 3 bases and J by 1 base, with 9 bases between them. The CDR3 totals 14 residues. Here the CDR3 DNA reads TGTGCCAGCAGTTTGTTTCCGTCGAACACTGAAGCTTTCTTT. It specifies CASSLFPSNTEAFF.

The rearrangement links TRBV11-2 to TRBJ2-7; 11 bases line up with TRBD2. V was pared by 1 base and J by 3 bases, with 2 bases of the junction left unmatched. CDR1 and CDR2 from the germline V gene are SGHAT and FQNNGV. The CDR3 has 15 amino acids. CDR3 sequence reads: CASSLGGTSGYEQYF. The CDR3 DNA follows: TGTGCCAGCAGCTTAGGGGGGACTAGCGGCTACGAGCAGTACTTC.

In its sample, this clonotype was seen a few times. The J gene is TRBJ2-7, the V gene TRBV10-3, with 10 bases identical to TRBD1. The CDR3 covers 15 residues. Trimming took 4 bases from V and 0 from J; bases not matched to a gene: 3. Germline assignment: CDR1 ENHRY and CDR2 SYGVKD. CDR3 sequence: CAISGRTGGSYEQYF. For the CDR3, the DNA is TGTGCCATCAGTGGAAGGACAGGGGGCTCCTACGAGCAGTACTTC.

The J gene is TRBJ2-3, the V gene TRBV5-4; 8 bases map to TRBD2. This CDR3 is built from 15 residues. Trimming at V came to 3 bases and at J to 5 bases, leaving 8 bases not matched to a gene. Germline V gives CDR1 SGHNT, CDR2 YYREEE (reference sequence). The CDR3 DNA is TGTGCCAGCAGCTCGCGGGGGGTAGGGATAGATACGCAGTATTTT. This gives the protein CASSSRGVGIDTQYF.

This chain uses TRBV10-3 with TRBJ2-5, with 7 bases identical to TRBD1. The CDR3 loop spans 12 amino acids. CDR1 and CDR2 (germline): ENHRY, SYGVKD. J lost 1 base, V lost 10 bases, and 3 bases had no gene match. The CDR3: CATNRGQETQYF. DNA for the CDR3: TGTGCCACCAACAGGGGCCAAGAGACCCAGTACTTC.

This clonotype was seen a few times. V is TRBV5-1 and J is TRBJ2-1; tentative D call: TRBD1 (5 bases). Germline V CDR1 and CDR2: SGHRS, YFSETQ. The V gene lost 5 bases and the J gene lost 4 bases, with 13 bases spanning the gap. This CDR3 spans 14 amino acids. For the CDR3, the DNA is TGCGCCAGCAGGTACCCAGGGCCGTACAATGAGCAGTTCTTC. Encoded protein: CASRYPGPYNEQFF.

This clonotype was detected a few times. This chain links TRBV4-3 with TRBJ2-1, with no clear D. V dropped 1 base and J dropped 1 base, with 8 bases sitting between them. Per germline, CDR1 LGHNA and CDR2 YSLEER. This CDR3 region has 15 residues. Here the CDR3 reads CASSQGFLSYNEQFF. As DNA, the CDR3 is TGCGCCAGCAGCCAAGGGTTTTTGTCCTACAATGAGCAGTTCTTC.

There are a few counts of this clonotype. The rearrangement uses TRBV20-1 and TRBJ2-1; 9 bases match TRBD2. This CDR3 has 16 amino acids. Looked up from germline, CDR1 is DFQATT and CDR2 is SNEGSKA (reference sequence). V dropped 3 bases and J dropped 4; count of bases not matched to a gene: 10. CDR3 region: CSARLLLAGHYNEQFF. CDR3 DNA sequence: TGCAGTGCTAGGCTTCTCCTAGCGGGGCATTACAATGAGCAGTTCTTC.

The chain couples TRBV6-1 to TRBJ2-3, with 9 bases aligning to TRBD1. The germline CDR1 and CDR2 sequences are MNHNS and SASEGT. The V and J ends lost 4 bases and 0 bases, in that order; junction bases with no gene match: 8. This CDR3 is 17 amino acids long. The CDR3 DNA reads as TGTGCCAGCAGTGGGACACAGGGGGCATATAGCACAGATACGCAGTATTTT. Its protein is CASSGTQGAYSTDTQYF.

The chain uses TRBV12-3 or TRBV12-4 and TRBJ1-1; TRBD1 matches at 7 bases. The CDR3 covers 14 residues. The junction had 7 bases not matched to a gene; V was cut back by 7 bases and J by 2 bases. The CDR3 protein is CASTLGTVNTEAFF. Here the CDR3 DNA reads TGTGCCAGCACCCTGGGGACAGTAAACACTGAAGCTTTCTTT.

This clonotype was counted a few times. The chain carries TRBV29-1 and TRBJ1-2, with D perhaps matching TRBD1 (6 bases). Germline V lookup: CDR1 SQVTM, CDR2 ANQGSEA. Trimming stripped 2 bases from V and 4 bases from J, with 11 bases between. CDR3 length equals 13 residues. The CDR3 sequence: CSVEQGHSYGYTF. As DNA, the CDR3 is TGCAGCGTTGAACAGGGGCACTCCTATGGCTACACCTTC.

This clonotype was counted a few times. The CDR3 reads CASSLGRQRSNTGELFF. The CDR3 DNA follows: TGTGCCAGCAGCCTGGGGCGCCAAAGGTCGAACACCGGGGAGCTGTTTTTT. This rearrangement joins TRBV12-3 or TRBV12-4 to TRBJ2-2; the D gene is possibly TRBD1 (5 bases). V was clipped by 6 bases and J by 0 bases, with 17 bases between them. The CDR3 covers 17 residues.

The V call is TRBV7-9, the J call TRBJ1-5, with a weak D call TRBD1 (6 bases). CDR1 and CDR2 (germline): SEHNR, FQNEAQ (reference sequence). This CDR3 comprises 15 residues. Trimming removed 1 base at V and 4 bases at J, with 11 bases between. In DNA form, the CDR3 reads TGTGCCAGCAGCTTAGGGACAGAGTTGAATCAGCCCCAGCATTTT. Protein sequence: CASSLGTELNQPQHF. The entire variable domain, with the rest obtained from reference TRBV7-9 and TRBJ1-5, is as follows: DTGVSQNPRHKITKRGQNVTFRCDPISEHNRLYWYRQTLGQGPEFLTYFQNEAQLEKSRLLSDRFSAERPKGSFSTLEIQRTEQGDSAMYLCASSLGTELNQPQHFGDGTRLSIL.

V is TRBV21-1 and J is TRBJ2-3; TRBD2, as called in the table, went unchecked against the DNA. TRBV21-1 corresponds to a pseudogene. This CDR3 region has 14 residues. CDR3: CASSKRACTDTQYF. The CDR3 nucleotides read TGTGCCAGCAGCAAGAGGGCCTGCACAGATACGCAGTATTTT.

This clonotype was seen only a few times. The V and J genes are TRBV28 and TRBJ1-5; 9 positions agree with TRBD1. Per the germline V gene, CDR1 is MDHEN and CDR2 is SYDVKM. This CDR3 contains 16 residues. The junction had 13 bases not matched to a gene; V was cut back by 7 bases and J by 6 bases. Here the CDR3 reads CASTTRDRGISQPQHF. The CDR3 region has the DNA TGTGCCAGCACCACCAGAGACAGGGGGATAAGTCAGCCCCAGCATTTT.

Of note for this clonotype: A much larger clone lies a single base off, so this may be a read error. This sequence joins TRBV28 and TRBJ1-4; D is undetermined. Trimming pared 1 base from V and 1 base from J, leaving 7 bases between. This CDR3 region has 15 residues. The germline V gene has CDR1 MDHEN and CDR2 SYDVKM. As DNA, the CDR3 is TGTGCCAGCAGTTTATTAGGGCGAACTAATGAAAAACTGTTTTTT. It specifies CASSLLGRTNEKLFF.

This clonotype occurred a few times. The chain has TRBV27 and TRBJ2-5, with D perhaps matching TRBD2 (7 bases). V was shortened by 2 bases and J by 0 bases, with 10 bases between the two germline ends. Per germline, CDR1 MNHEY and CDR2 SMNVEV (reference sequence). The CDR3 contains 15 residues. The CDR3 loop reads CASSLRGGYQETQYF. The CDR3 coding sequence is TGTGCCAGCAGTTTACGCGGGGGCTACCAAGAGACCCAGTACTTC.

The rearrangement uses TRBV28 and TRBJ1-2, with 7 bases identical to TRBD1. Germline CDR1 is MDHEN and CDR2 is SYDVKM. V lost 2 bases to trimming and J lost 4 bases; unmatched junction nucleotides: 4. This CDR3 comprises 14 residues. The CDR3 spells CASSLTGVSYGYTF. In DNA form, the CDR3 reads TGTGCCAGCAGTTTAACAGGGGTGTCCTATGGCTACACCTTC.

This clonotype turned up a few times. The chain combines TRBV7-8 with TRBJ1-5; a possible D gene is TRBD1 (5 bases). Germline values: CDR1 SGHVS, CDR2 FQNEAQ. V lost 4 bases to trimming and J lost 0 bases, with 10 bases between them. The CDR3 covers 15 residues. Here the CDR3 DNA reads TGTGCCAGCAGCTCTGGGGCAATTAGCAATCAGCCCCAGCATTTT. Amino acid sequence: CASSSGAISNQPQHF.

In its sample, this clonotype was seen many times. The chain has TRBV5-4 and TRBJ2-1; no definite D call. V was pared by 2 bases and J by 6 bases, with 3 bases between. Germline values: CDR1 SGHNT, CDR2 YYREEE (reference sequence). The CDR3 has 11 residues. The CDR3 region has the DNA TGTGCCAGCAGCTTAGCCAATGAGCAGTTCTTC. Its translation is CASSLANEQFF.

DNA for the CDR3: TGTGCCAGCAGCCAGAGGCCGGGAACTGAAGCTTTCTTT. This codes for CASSQRPGTEAFF. The chain has TRBV5-6 and TRBJ1-1, with unresolved D. Trimming shortened V by 4 bases and J by 5 bases, and 12 bases separated the two germline ends. This CDR3 has 13 residues. The V gene's germline CDR1 is SGHDT and CDR2 YYEEEE.

This CDR3 reads CASSRGGQGDHNEQFF. As DNA, the CDR3 is TGTGCCAGCAGCCGCGGGGGACAGGGGGACCACAATGAGCAGTTCTTC. The J gene is TRBJ2-1, the V gene TRBV7-9; 11 bases line up with TRBD1. Per the germline V gene, CDR1 is SEHNR and CDR2 is FQNEAQ (reference sequence). V shed 5 bases and J 5 bases; nucleotides not matched to a gene: 8. The CDR3 totals 16 residues.

A few counts support this clonotype. This chain links TRBV28 with TRBJ2-7, with D possibly matching TRBD1 (5 bases). The V end was cut by 3 bases, the J end by 0 bases, with 12 bases between. Germline CDR1 MDHEN, CDR2 SYDVKM. The CDR3 runs to 15 residues. The chain's CDR3 is CASSLVTGGSYEQYF. CDR3 in DNA: TGTGCCAGCAGTTTGGTAACAGGCGGCTCCTACGAGCAGTACTTC.

The J gene is TRBJ2-7, the V gene TRBV20-1, with 11 bases that match TRBD2. Losses at the gene ends were 5 bases for V and 3 bases for J; bases not matched to a gene: 6. From germline, CDR1 is DFQATT and CDR2 SNEGSKA (reference sequence). The CDR3 has 14 residues. CDR3 in DNA: TGCAGTGCTGGGGGACTAGCGGATTACTACGAGCAGTACTTC. This encodes CSAGGLADYYEQYF.

The chain employs TRBV20-1 and TRBJ2-4, with TRBD2 as a possible D gene (6 bases). The V and J ends lost 1 base and 0 bases respectively, with 13 bases between them. The CDR3 contains 16 residues. Germline assignment: CDR1 DFQATT and CDR2 SNEGSKA (reference sequence). This CDR3 reads CSARARVGLAKNIQYF. CDR3 DNA: TGCAGTGCTAGAGCCAGAGTGGGACTAGCCAAAAACATTCAGTACTTC.